Shown below are 26 T cell receptor beta chains from a single sample sequenced in a study of blood T cells in healthy people across ages. Sample-barcoded 5' priming and a J-beta primer mix drove a second PCR of roughly 6 to 12 cycles. Via MiXCR, TCRdb re-called the 5' RACE reads, giving one row per CDR3 protein. The table shows about a million distinct CDR3 sequences, with around two fifths occurring only once. The sample consisted of blood. Receptors originate from a man younger than 35 in good health.

The chain couples TRBV19 to TRBJ1-5; possible D gene TRBD1, 6 bases. The V gene's germline CDR1 is LNHDA and CDR2 SQIVND (reference sequence). The CDR3 contains 16 residues. V was clipped by 7 bases and J by 3 bases, with 19 bases between them. Here the CDR3 DNA reads TGTGCCAGTAAAGACGGCAGACGGGGGCACAATCAGCCCCAGCATTTT. This translates into CASKDGRRGHNQPQHF. Together with reference TRBV19 and TRBJ1-5, the CDR3 gives the full variable domain: DGGITQSPKYLFRKEGQNVTLSCEQNLNHDAMYWYRQDPGQGLRLIYYSQIVNDFQKGDIAEGYSVSREKKESFPLTVTSAQKNPTAFYLCASKDGRRGHNQPQHFGDGTRLSIL.

This clonotype has just a few counts. The junction and the germline gene differ at one end; a read error may be behind it. The chain carries TRBV3-1 and TRBJ1-2; maybe TRBD1 (5 bases). In germline, CDR1 is LGHDT, CDR2 YNNKEL (reference sequence). The CDR3 consists of 16 residues. CDR3 residues: CASSQDSSGRERGYTF. CDR3 coding DNA: TGTGCCAGCAGTCAAGATTCGTCGGGCAGGGAGCGTGGCTACACCTTC. Full variable domain (rest looked up from reference TRBV3-1 and TRBJ1-2): DTAVSQTPKYLVTQMGNDKSIKCEQNLGHDTMYWYKQDSKKFLKIMFSYNNKELIINETVPNRFSPKSPDKAHLNLHINSLELGDSAVYFCASSQDSSGRERGYTFGSGTRLTVV.

The chain couples TRBV5-5 to TRBJ2-1; D is ambiguous. CDR1 and CDR2 (germline): SGHKS, YYEKEE (reference sequence). V dropped 2 bases and J dropped 6 bases, with 12 bases sitting between them. The length of the CDR3 is 14 residues. The CDR3 loop reads CASSLLLNVNEQFF. As DNA, the CDR3 is TGTGCCAGCAGCTTATTGTTGAATGTCAATGAGCAGTTCTTC.

The chain recombines TRBV20-1 with TRBJ2-4, with D perhaps matching TRBD1 or TRBD2 (5 bases each). The end of the DNA aligns better with TRBJ2-7, so the J call may be wrong. This CDR3 is built from 13 residues. CDR1 DFQATT and CDR2 SNEGSKA come from the germline V gene (reference sequence). CDR3 sequence reads: CSAPGTGTYEQYF. CDR3 DNA sequence: TGCAGTGCCCCCGGGACGGGAACTTACGAGCAGTACTTC.

This chain connects TRBV12-3 or TRBV12-4 to TRBJ1-1; no clear D gene. Trimming cost V 5 bases and J 6 bases, with 13 bases left between them. This CDR3 has 13 amino acids. The DNA of the CDR3 is TGTGCCAGCAGTGTAAGAGGCAAGGCTGAAGCTTTCTTT. Protein sequence: CASSVRGKAEAFF.

Concerning this clonotype: At one of its ends the junction is not consistent with the germline gene, which may arise from a read error. V and J are TRBV20-1 and TRBJ1-2, with 7 nucleotides matching TRBD1. This CDR3 region has 14 residues. CDR1 is DFQATT and CDR2 is SNEGSKA in the germline V gene (reference sequence). The CDR3: CSTREAGTAYGYTF. CDR3 in DNA: TGCAGTACTAGAGAAGCAGGGACAGCGTATGGCTACACCTTC.

This clonotype was detected ten times or more. The chain is built from TRBV12-3 or TRBV12-4 and TRBJ2-3; 13 positions match TRBD2. V trimming: 5 bases; J trimming: 3 bases; junction bases outside the gene matches: 5. The CDR3 has 16 residues. In nucleotides, the CDR3 is TGTGCCAGCAGTCCCTGGACTAGCGGGGGAACAGATACGCAGTATTTT. Translated: CASSPWTSGGTDTQYF.

The rearrangement uses TRBV27 and TRBJ1-1, with 10 bases matching TRBD1. Trimming removed 6 bases from V and 4 bases from J; junction bases left unmatched: 5. The CDR3 runs 14 residues. Germline CDR1 reads MNHEY; CDR2 reads SMNVEV (reference sequence). The CDR3 nucleotides read TGTGCCAGCAGCCCCGGGACAGGGGCCACTGAAGCTTTCTTT. It codes for CASSPGTGATEAFF.

This chain links TRBV9 with TRBJ1-2; 9 bases match TRBD1. Germline V CDR1 and CDR2: SGDLS, YYNGEE. The CDR3 length is 14 residues. The V and J ends lost 4 bases and 6 bases, in that order; junction bases with no gene match: 7. The CDR3 DNA is TGTGCCAGCAGCCGGACAGGGGAAAGTGATGGCTACACCTTC. Encoded protein: CASSRTGESDGYTF.

This chain uses TRBV15 with TRBJ1-5; TRBD1 is a possible D gene (5 bases). The V gene lost 3 bases and the J gene lost 1 base, with 16 bases spanning the gap. Germline V gene data show CDR1 as LNHNV and CDR2 as YYDKDF (reference sequence). The CDR3 sequence is 17 residues long. CDR3 amino acids: CATSRDWGVGSNQPQHF. In DNA, the CDR3 is TGTGCCACCAGCAGGGATTGGGGGGTTGGGAGCAATCAGCCCCAGCATTTT.

The rearrangement uses TRBV20-1 and TRBJ1-2, with D possibly TRBD1 on 6 matching bases. Per the germline V gene, CDR1 is DFQATT and CDR2 is SNEGSKA (reference sequence). Trimming removed 5 bases at V and 10 bases at J, with 17 bases between. CDR3 length: 12 amino acids. The CDR3 DNA is TGCAGTGCTGGAGGACAGAGTCAAGACTACACCTTC. This encodes CSAGGQSQDYTF.

This chain links TRBV7-8 with TRBJ1-1; a weak D match, TRBD1 (5 bases). Trimming removed 0 bases from V and 11 bases from J, with 13 bases in between. CDR1 SGHVS and CDR2 FQNEAQ come from the germline V gene. The CDR3 length is 13 residues. The CDR3: CASSLASDGAAFF. The CDR3 bases are TGTGCCAGCAGCTTAGCATCGGACGGGGCTGCTTTCTTT.

The chain joins TRBV7-9 to TRBJ2-1, with D maybe TRBD1 (5 bases). The CDR3 consists of 17 residues. V lost 1 base and J 4 bases, leaving 17 bases between the germline ends. Germline V gene sequence: CDR1 SEHNR, CDR2 FQNEAQ (reference sequence). The CDR3 sequence is CASSLEIGQGGYNEQFF. The CDR3, as DNA: TGTGCCAGCAGCTTAGAAATCGGGCAGGGTGGGTACAATGAGCAGTTCTTC. Based on the CDR3 plus reference TRBV7-9 and TRBJ2-1, the full variable domain is DTGVSQNPRHKITKRGQNVTFRCDPISEHNRLYWYRQTLGQGPEFLTYFQNEAQLEKSRLLSDRFSAERPKGSFSTLEIQRTEQGDSAMYLCASSLEIGQGGYNEQFFGPGTRLTVL.

This clonotype came up many times. The chain combines TRBV12-3 or TRBV12-4 with TRBJ2-5; no reliable D call. This CDR3 spans 14 amino acids. V lost 1 base and J lost 4, with 10 bases in between. The CDR3 is CASSLGGYRETQYF. CDR3 nucleotides: TGTGCCAGCAGTTTAGGGGGTTATAGAGAGACCCAGTACTTC.

This clonotype is a singleton in its sample. The chain joins TRBV4-2 to TRBJ1-1, with TRBD1 matching over 7 bases. The trim removed 0 bases at V and 10 bases at J, leaving 2 bases unmatched. The CDR3 is 12 amino acids. CDR1 LGHNA and CDR2 YNFKEQ come from the germline V gene. The chain's CDR3 is CASSQDQGVAFF. The CDR3 bases are TGTGCCAGCAGCCAAGATCAGGGGGTAGCTTTCTTT.

The genes are TRBV6-6 and TRBJ1-6, with 8 nucleotides matching TRBD1. There are 14 residues in the CDR3. Germline V CDR1 and CDR2: MNHNY, SVGAGI (reference sequence). Trimming removed 4 bases from V and 11 bases from J; junction bases left unmatched: 7. The CDR3 loop reads CASSFPGQGPPLHF. The CDR3 bases are TGTGCCAGCAGTTTTCCCGGACAGGGCCCACCCCTCCACTTT.

The gene calls are TRBV25-1 and TRBJ1-5; possible D gene TRBD1, 5 bases. This CDR3 contains 14 residues. CDR1 is MGHDK and CDR2 is SYGVNS in the germline V gene. V lost 1 base to trimming and J lost 6 bases, with 10 bases between them. The CDR3 region has the DNA TGTGCCAGCAGTGAATTCAGGGTTGGTCAGCCCCAGCATTTT. As protein: CASSEFRVGQPQHF.

This clonotype was seen more than once but under ten times. The rearrangement uses TRBV6-5 and TRBJ1-1; D is uncertain. The CDR3 spans 14 residues. Trimming pared 3 bases from V and 5 bases from J, leaving 13 bases between. Germline CDR1 reads MNHEY; CDR2 reads SVGAGI. The CDR3 nucleotides read TGTGCCAGCAGTTATACCACTTGGGGAACTGAAGCTTTCTTT. This gives the protein CASSYTTWGTEAFF.

This rearrangement joins TRBV4-1 to TRBJ2-7; D gene unclear. Germline assignment: CDR1 MGHRA and CDR2 YSYEKL. V lost 2 bases to trimming and J lost 2 bases, with 13 bases between them. This CDR3 spans 15 amino acids. The CDR3 sequence: CASSQLHTATYEQYF. The CDR3 DNA sequence: TGCGCCAGCAGCCAACTTCACACAGCTACCTACGAGCAGTACTTC.

The chain joins TRBV12-3 or TRBV12-4 to TRBJ2-2, with D uncertain. V dropped 6 bases and J dropped 7 bases, with 12 bases sitting between them. The CDR3 is 13 residues long. The CDR3 protein is CASSLGSVGELFF. The CDR3 DNA is TGTGCCAGCAGCCTTGGGTCAGTCGGGGAGCTGTTTTTT.

This clonotype has a handful of counts. The V gene is TRBV11-2, the J gene TRBJ1-1, with no clear D. This CDR3 comprises 13 residues. CDR1 is SGHAT and CDR2 is FQNNGV in the germline V gene. V gave up 5 bases and J gave up 11 bases, with 18 bases separating them. This CDR3 is CASSRARRDWAFF. CDR3 nucleotide sequence: TGTGCCAGCAGCCGAGCACGGAGGGATTGGGCTTTCTTT.

In its sample, this clonotype ranks as medium-sized (0.01 to 0.1%). V gene TRBV20-1 combines with J gene TRBJ2-3; 7 bases align to TRBD2. The length of the CDR3 is 18 residues. CDR1 DFQATT and CDR2 SNEGSKA come from the germline V gene (reference sequence). V trimming: 4 bases; J trimming: 0 bases; junction bases outside the gene matches: 16. The CDR3 nucleotides read TGCAGTGCTACCCCGACTAGCCTAGACCGCTTTAGCACAGATACGCAGTATTTT. Translation: CSATPTSLDRFSTDTQYF.

This clonotype appeared a few times. The chain employs TRBV4-2 and TRBJ2-1; no firm D call. Trimming removed 3 bases at V and 8 bases at J, with 14 bases between. Germline CDR1 is LGHNA and CDR2 is YNFKEQ. The CDR3 extends over 14 amino acids. DNA of the CDR3: TGTGCCAGCAGCCACACCGCCGCCAAGGATGAGCAGTTCTTC. Its translation is CASSHTAAKDEQFF.

The V gene is TRBV9, the J gene TRBJ2-3; no definite D call. Germline V gene sequence: CDR1 SGDLS, CDR2 YYNGEE. CDR3 size: 15 residues. V was cut by 2 bases and J by 0 bases, with 10 bases left in between. CDR3 residues: CASSVLQTSTDTQYF. As DNA, the CDR3 is TGTGCCAGCAGCGTGTTACAGACTAGCACAGATACGCAGTATTTT.

About this clonotype itself: The junction departs from the called germline gene at one end, perhaps through a read error. The genes are TRBV4-1 and TRBJ1-4; no reliable D call. This CDR3 is 14 amino acids long. Germline V gene lookup returns CDR1 MGHRA and CDR2 YSYEKL. CDR3 region: CASNQDDRREKLFF. The CDR3 nucleotides read TGCGCCAGCAACCAAGATGATAGGCGTGAAAAACTGTTTTTT.

This clonotype was seen more than once but under ten times. V gene TRBV20-1 combines with J gene TRBJ1-1, with D perhaps TRBD1 (5 bases). The CDR3 runs to 13 residues. Germline assignment: CDR1 DFQATT and CDR2 SNEGSKA (reference sequence). Trimming stripped 8 bases from V and 3 bases from J, with 16 bases between. The CDR3 loop reads CSPISGGYTEAFF. The CDR3 DNA is TGCAGTCCGATAAGCGGGGGGTACACTGAAGCTTTCTTT.